The 22 T cell receptor beta chains below come from one sample, sequenced in a study of T-cell memory formation after mild COVID-19. TCRdb itself ran the 5' RACE reads through MiXCR, one entry per CDR3 protein. There are 400,000 to 500,000 distinct CDR3 sequences in the sample; roughly 20% occur only once, and approximately 8.1% lies in the top ten. Specimen: PBMCs or a T cell subset sorted from them (not recorded which). These receptors all come from an adult woman who had mild COVID-19 (a few samples of this study predate the infection). Cell type and time point are not known.

The V gene is TRBV7-9, the J gene TRBJ2-2; D is possibly TRBD1 (5 bases). Germline CDR1 reads SEHNR; CDR2 reads FQNEAQ (reference sequence). V lost 4 bases and J 6 bases, leaving 9 bases between the germline ends. The CDR3 spans 13 residues. CDR3 in amino acids: CASSWQGAGELFF. CDR3 coding DNA: TGTGCCAGCAGCTGGCAGGGTGCCGGGGAGCTGTTTTTT.

V is TRBV4-1 and J is TRBJ2-7, with D perhaps given as TRBD1 or TRBD2 (5 bases each). Between the trimmed V and J ends, which lost 1 base and 0 bases, there was a span of 10 bases. The V gene's germline CDR1 is MGHRA and CDR2 YSYEKL. The CDR3 consists of 15 residues. CDR3 in DNA: TGCGCCAGCAGCCAAGGTCGGGGCACCTCCTACGAGCAGTACTTC. Its translation is CASSQGRGTSYEQYF.

The V and J genes are TRBV5-6 and TRBJ1-1; the D gene is possibly TRBD1 (5 bases). Trimming pared 0 bases from V and 11 bases from J, leaving 11 bases between. There are 12 residues in the CDR3. CDR1 and CDR2 (germline): SGHDT, YYEEEE. This CDR3 is CASSLEGRAAFF. The DNA of the CDR3 is TGTGCCAGCAGCTTGGAGGGGAGGGCCGCTTTCTTT.

The chain employs TRBV12-3 or TRBV12-4 and TRBJ2-1, with 7 bases that match TRBD1. CDR3 length equals 15 residues. The ends lost 5 bases at V and 8 bases at J; junction bases unmatched: 12. CDR3 in DNA: TGTGCCAGCAGTCCTCGGGACAGTTCCTCCGATGAGCAGTTCTTC. This encodes CASSPRDSSSDEQFF.

Only a few counts were recorded for this clonotype. The gene calls are TRBV4-1 and TRBJ1-2; 9 nucleotides match TRBD1. This CDR3 spans 15 amino acids. V lost 2 bases and J lost 4; bases outside the gene matches: 5. Per the germline V gene, CDR1 is MGHRA and CDR2 is YSYEKL. The CDR3 nucleotides are TGCGCCAGCAGCCAAAGACAGGGGGGAGGCTATGGCTACACCTTC. It codes for CASSQRQGGGYGYTF.

The chain recombines TRBV3-1 with TRBJ2-5; 14 nucleotides line up with TRBD2. Germline V gene sequence: CDR1 LGHDT, CDR2 YNNKEL (reference sequence). Trimming at V came to 1 base and at J to 4 bases, leaving 8 bases not matched to a gene. The CDR3 loop spans 18 amino acids. CDR3 region: CASSQVTSGGAHGETQYF. The DNA for the CDR3 is TGTGCCAGCAGCCAAGTGACTAGCGGGGGGGCCCATGGAGAGACCCAGTACTTC.

This clonotype was seen a few times. The V call is TRBV7-9, the J call TRBJ2-3; the D gene is possibly TRBD1 (5 bases). V was trimmed by 4 bases and J by 2 bases, leaving 13 bases between them. Germline CDR1 reads SEHNR; CDR2 reads FQNEAQ (reference sequence). The CDR3 is 15 residues long. This CDR3 reads CASSSVGGHTDTQYF. CDR3 coding DNA: TGTGCCAGCAGCTCGGTAGGCGGACACACAGATACGCAGTATTTT.

The chain is built from TRBV29-1 and TRBJ2-7; perhaps TRBD2 as D (6 bases). Trimming left V 4 bases short and J 2 bases short, with 12 bases between. CDR3 length: 13 amino acids. CDR1 SQVTM and CDR2 ANQGSEA come from the germline V gene. CDR3: CSVGRANPYEQYF. CDR3 in DNA: TGCAGCGTTGGGAGGGCCAATCCCTACGAGCAGTACTTC.

The genes are TRBV4-3 and TRBJ1-2; possible D gene TRBD1, 5 bases. V lost 1 base to trimming and J lost 4 bases, with 13 bases between them. Germline loops: CDR1 LGHNA, CDR2 YSLEER. This CDR3 contains 15 residues. The DNA of the CDR3 is TGCGCCAGCAGCCAAGTTCTAGGGGTGATCTATGGCTACACCTTC. It encodes CASSQVLGVIYGYTF.

A few counts support this clonotype. The rearrangement links TRBV7-8 to TRBJ2-1; D not resolved. CDR3 size: 16 residues. Per germline, CDR1 SGHVS and CDR2 FQNEAQ. Deletions cut 5 bases from V and 4 bases from J, with 18 bases between. The CDR3 loop is CASSPAGRFNYNEQFF. For the CDR3, the DNA is TGTGCCAGCAGCCCAGCCGGGCGATTTAATTACAATGAGCAGTTCTTC.

This clonotype was observed a few times. V is TRBV29-1 and J is TRBJ1-2; D is unclear. This CDR3 contains 13 residues. Trimming cost V 2 bases and J 7 bases, with 14 bases left between them. Germline CDR1 and CDR2: SQVTM and ANQGSEA. The CDR3 reads CSVETDGRPGYTF. CDR3 DNA: TGCAGCGTTGAAACGGATGGTAGGCCTGGCTACACCTTC. The complete variable domain, with remaining parts taken from reference TRBV29-1 and TRBJ1-2, reads SAVISQKPSRDICQRGTSLTIQCQVDSQVTMMFWYRQQPGQSLTLIATANQGSEATYESGFVIDKFPISRPNLTFSTLTVSNMSPEDSSIYLCSVETDGRPGYTFGSGTRLTVV.

The chain is built from TRBV12-3 or TRBV12-4 and TRBJ1-1, with D maybe TRBD1 (5 bases). CDR3 length: 14 amino acids. V lost 5 bases to trimming and J lost 2 bases, with 12 bases between them. CDR3 sequence reads: CASSGNTGNTEAFF. CDR3 coding DNA: TGTGCCAGCAGTGGGAATACAGGTAACACTGAAGCTTTCTTT.

There are a few counts of this clonotype. V gene TRBV6-5 combines with J gene TRBJ1-2, with TRBD1 identical over 9 bases. The CDR3 spans 13 residues. The trim removed 6 bases at V and 3 bases at J, leaving 2 bases unmatched. In germline, CDR1 is MNHEY, CDR2 SVGAGI. The CDR3 nucleotides read TGTGCCAGCAGGGGGACAGGGTACTATGGCTACACCTTC. Protein product: CASRGTGYYGYTF.

This clonotype was detected a few times. The chain has TRBV7-9 and TRBJ2-1; D gene uncertain. The CDR3 spans 17 residues. The germline gives CDR1 SEHNR, CDR2 FQNEAQ (reference sequence). Trimming removed 5 bases from V and 0 bases from J, with 17 bases in between. The CDR3 reads CASSAPQRLSSYNEQFF. CDR3 sequence (DNA): TGTGCCAGCAGCGCACCTCAGCGACTTAGCTCCTACAATGAGCAGTTCTTC. Together with reference TRBV7-9 and TRBJ2-1, the CDR3 gives the full variable domain: DTGVSQNPRHKITKRGQNVTFRCDPISEHNRLYWYRQTLGQGPEFLTYFQNEAQLEKSRLLSDRFSAERPKGSFSTLEIQRTEQGDSAMYLCASSAPQRLSSYNEQFFGPGTRLTVL.

The V and J genes are TRBV12-3 or TRBV12-4 and TRBJ2-2; D may correspond to TRBD1 or TRBD2 (5 bases each). The V end lost 5 bases, the J end lost 3 bases, and 16 bases lay between the germline ends. CDR3 length: 16 amino acids. CDR3 amino acids: CASSPRDPGDTGELFF. The CDR3 bases are TGTGCCAGCAGTCCCCGGGACCCTGGGGACACCGGGGAGCTGTTTTTT.

This clonotype has only a few counts. The genes are TRBV5-1 and TRBJ2-3, with 7 bases identical to TRBD2. There are 14 residues in the CDR3. The V gene's germline CDR1 is SGHRS and CDR2 YFSETQ. V was pared by 3 bases and J by 1 base, with 2 bases of the junction left unmatched. The CDR3, as DNA: TGCGCCAGCAGCTGGACTAGAGGCACAGATACGCAGTATTTT. It encodes CASSWTRGTDTQYF.

CDR3 DNA: TGCGCCAGCAGCTTGGCCACGTCGGGACAGGGTGTCTACGAGCAGTACTTC. Translating gives CASSLATSGQGVYEQYF. V gene TRBV5-1 combines with J gene TRBJ2-7; TRBD1 matches at 9 bases. CDR1 and CDR2 (germline): SGHRS, YFSETQ. This CDR3 has 17 residues. Trimming cost V 0 bases and J 3 bases; bases outside gene matches: 10.

V usage is TRBV12-3 or TRBV12-4 and J usage is TRBJ2-7; 10 bases are a match to TRBD1. The V segment lost 2 bases and the J segment 6 bases; nucleotides outside the gene matches: 7. The CDR3 runs 15 residues. The CDR3 here is CASSLFGTGAIEQYF. The CDR3 region has the DNA TGTGCCAGCAGTTTATTTGGGACAGGGGCAATCGAGCAGTACTTC.

The J gene is TRBJ2-5, the V gene TRBV2; tentatively, D is TRBD1 (6 bases). The CDR3 covers 14 residues. Trimming cost V 3 bases and J 1 base, with 9 bases left between them. Germline CDR1 SNHLY, CDR2 FYNNEI. The CDR3 loop is CASSEDSLQETQYF. The CDR3 DNA sequence: TGTGCCAGCAGTGAGGACAGCCTCCAAGAGACCCAGTACTTC.

The table lists this clonotype with a few counts. The CDR3 DNA follows: TGCAGCGGACGAAGGGGTCATGAGCAGTTCTTC. This encodes CSGRRGHEQFF. The V and J genes are TRBV29-1 and TRBJ2-1, with a tentative D call TRBD1 (5 bases). V gave up 7 bases and J gave up 8 bases, with 12 bases separating them. In germline, CDR1 is SQVTM, CDR2 ANQGSEA. CDR3 length: 11 residues.

The rearrangement links TRBV7-2 to TRBJ2-5; D possibly corresponds to TRBD1 (6 bases). Trimming removed 4 bases at V and 4 bases at J, with 13 bases between. Germline assignment: CDR1 SGHTA and CDR2 FQGNSA. The CDR3 covers 14 residues. In DNA, the CDR3 is TGTGCCAGCAGCTCTTACAGGGATGGAGAGACCCAGTACTTC. Translation gives CASSSYRDGETQYF.

The chain is built from TRBV27 and TRBJ1-2, with 7 bases aligning to TRBD1. CDR3 length: 16 amino acids. V trimming: 2 bases; J trimming: 3 bases; junction bases outside the gene matches: 9. CDR1 and CDR2 from the germline V gene are MNHEY and SMNVEV (reference sequence). CDR3 residues: CASSLSRDSSHYGYTF. DNA of the CDR3: TGTGCCAGCAGTTTAAGTCGGGACAGTTCACACTATGGCTACACCTTC.